The clone carrying this T cell receptor beta chain has just a few counts. These data are taken from a study of blood T cell repertoires in COVID-19. Overall study context: The samples span acute and convalescent COVID-19 from the United States, Italy and Spain. PBMCs, B-cell-depleted T cells, or T cells were the source of the cDNA or gDNA that made up the material.

In the study's own analysis: Amplification of reference gene primers was used by the study to estimate nucleated cell counts. The repertoire was sequenced with immunoSEQ multiplex PCR; TCRdb's copy has only in-frame clones and lacks some. V and J calls and clone size are as listed in that table; D and trimming were resolved from the DNA. The sample yields 190,000 or so clones, 87% seen once. The specimen sequenced was peripheral blood. The receptor's source is a woman aged 18-29 years who had recovered from COVID-19.

Here the CDR3 DNA reads TGTGCCAGTAGTAACAGGGCGAGAGACACTGAAGCTTTCTTT. Its protein is CASSNRARDTEAFF. V is TRBV19 and J is TRBJ1-1, with a possible D match to TRBD1 (6 bases). The V gene lost 4 bases and the J gene lost 3 bases, with 12 bases spanning the gap. The CDR3 contains 14 residues. Germline values: CDR1 LNHDA, CDR2 SQIVND (reference sequence).